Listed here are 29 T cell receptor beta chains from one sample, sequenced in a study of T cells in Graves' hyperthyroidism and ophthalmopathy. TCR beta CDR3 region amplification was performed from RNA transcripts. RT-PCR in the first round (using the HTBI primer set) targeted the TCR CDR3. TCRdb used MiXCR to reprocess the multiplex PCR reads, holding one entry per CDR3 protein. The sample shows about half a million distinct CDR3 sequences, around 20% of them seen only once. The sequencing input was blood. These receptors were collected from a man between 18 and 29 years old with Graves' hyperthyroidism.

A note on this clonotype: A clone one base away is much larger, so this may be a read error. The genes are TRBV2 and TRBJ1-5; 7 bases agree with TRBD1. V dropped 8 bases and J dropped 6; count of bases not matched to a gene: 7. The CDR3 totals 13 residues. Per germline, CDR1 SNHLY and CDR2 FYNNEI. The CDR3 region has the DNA TGTGCCAGCTGCGTCGACAGGGTTCAGCCCCAGCATTTT. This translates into CASCVDRVQPQHF.

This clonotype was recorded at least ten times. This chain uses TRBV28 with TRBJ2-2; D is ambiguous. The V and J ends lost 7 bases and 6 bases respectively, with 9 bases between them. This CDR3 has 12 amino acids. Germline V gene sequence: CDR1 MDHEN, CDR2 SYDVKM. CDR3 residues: CASTQRAGELFF. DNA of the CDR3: TGTGCCAGCACGCAAAGGGCCGGGGAGCTGTTTTTT. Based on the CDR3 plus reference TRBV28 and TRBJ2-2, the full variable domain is DVKVTQSSRYLVKRTGEKVFLECVQDMDHENMFWYRQDPGLGLRLIYFSYDVKMKEKGDIPEGYSVSREKKERFSLILESASTNQTSMYLCASTQRAGELFFGEGSRLTVL.

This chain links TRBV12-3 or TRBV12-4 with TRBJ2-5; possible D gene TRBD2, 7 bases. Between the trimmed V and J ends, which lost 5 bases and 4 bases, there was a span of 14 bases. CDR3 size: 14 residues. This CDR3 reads CASSPHREGETQYF. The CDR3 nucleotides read TGTGCCAGCAGTCCTCACAGGGAGGGAGAGACCCAGTACTTC.

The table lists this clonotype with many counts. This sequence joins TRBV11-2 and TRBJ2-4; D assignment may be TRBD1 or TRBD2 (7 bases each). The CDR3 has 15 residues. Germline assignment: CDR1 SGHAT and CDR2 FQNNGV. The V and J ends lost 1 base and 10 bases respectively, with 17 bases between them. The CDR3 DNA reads TGTGCCAGCAGCTTAGGCCCCTCAGGGGGGGATATTCAGTACTTC. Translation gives CASSLGPSGGDIQYF. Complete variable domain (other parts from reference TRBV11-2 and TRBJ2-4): EAGVAQSPRYKIIEKRQSVAFWCNPISGHATLYWYQQILGQGPKLLIQFQNNGVVDDSQLPKDRFSAERLKGVDSTLKIQPAKLEDSAVYLCASSLGPSGGDIQYFGAGTRLSVL.

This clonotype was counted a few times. The CDR3 bases are TGTGCCAGCAGTGAGCGGGGGGGCCCGGCCGGGGAGCTGTTTTTT. It yields the protein CASSERGGPAGELFF. V gene TRBV7-8 combines with J gene TRBJ2-2, with 10 bases lining up with TRBD2. Germline CDR1 is SGHVS and CDR2 is FQNEAQ. V lost 6 bases, J lost 6 bases, and 7 bases stayed unmatched. CDR3 length: 15 amino acids.

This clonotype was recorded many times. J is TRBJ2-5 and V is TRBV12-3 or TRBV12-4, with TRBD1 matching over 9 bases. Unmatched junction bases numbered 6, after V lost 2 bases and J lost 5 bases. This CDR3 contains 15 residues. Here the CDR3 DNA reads TGTGCCAGCAGTTTAACAGGACAGGGGAGGGAGACCCAGTACTTC. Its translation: CASSLTGQGRETQYF.

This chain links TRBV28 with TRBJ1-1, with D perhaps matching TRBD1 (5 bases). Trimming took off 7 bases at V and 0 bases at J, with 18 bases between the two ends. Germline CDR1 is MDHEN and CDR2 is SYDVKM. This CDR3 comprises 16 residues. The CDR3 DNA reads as TGTGCCAGCAACCTTTCCGAGGGGTCGATGAACACTGAAGCTTTCTTT. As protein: CASNLSEGSMNTEAFF.

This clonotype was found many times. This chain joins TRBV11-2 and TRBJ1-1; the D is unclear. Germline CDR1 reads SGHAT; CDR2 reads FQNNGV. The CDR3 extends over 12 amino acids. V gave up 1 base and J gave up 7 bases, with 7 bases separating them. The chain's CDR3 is CASSLVPSEAFF. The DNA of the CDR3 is TGTGCCAGCAGCTTAGTCCCGAGTGAAGCTTTCTTT.

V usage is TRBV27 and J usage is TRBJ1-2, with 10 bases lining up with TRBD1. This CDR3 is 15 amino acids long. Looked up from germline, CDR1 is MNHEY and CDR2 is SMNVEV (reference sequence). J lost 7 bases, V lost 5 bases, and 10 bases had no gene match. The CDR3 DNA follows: TGTGCCAGCAGTCCCTTGACAGGGGGCGACGGTGGCTACACCTTC. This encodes CASSPLTGGDGGYTF.

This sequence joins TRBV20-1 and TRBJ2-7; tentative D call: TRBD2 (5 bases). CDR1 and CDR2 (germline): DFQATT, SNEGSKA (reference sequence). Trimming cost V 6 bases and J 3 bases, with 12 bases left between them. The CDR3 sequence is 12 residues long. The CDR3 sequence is CSATGILYEQYF. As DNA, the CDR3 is TGCAGTGCCACCGGGATCCTCTACGAGCAGTACTTC.

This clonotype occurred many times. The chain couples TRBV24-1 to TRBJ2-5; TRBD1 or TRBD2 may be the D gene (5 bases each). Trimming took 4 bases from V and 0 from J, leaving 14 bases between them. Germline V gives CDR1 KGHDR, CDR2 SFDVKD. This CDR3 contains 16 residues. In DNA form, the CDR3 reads TGTGCCACCAGTGACGGGACCACCGGGTACCAAGAGACCCAGTACTTC. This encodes CATSDGTTGYQETQYF.

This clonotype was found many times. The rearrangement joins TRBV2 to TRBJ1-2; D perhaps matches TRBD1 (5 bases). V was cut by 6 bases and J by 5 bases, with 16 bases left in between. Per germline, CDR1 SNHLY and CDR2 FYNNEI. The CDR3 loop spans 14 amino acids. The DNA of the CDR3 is TGTGCCAGCAGGGCGGGGGTTCTGGGTTATGGCTACACCTTC. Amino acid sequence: CASRAGVLGYGYTF.

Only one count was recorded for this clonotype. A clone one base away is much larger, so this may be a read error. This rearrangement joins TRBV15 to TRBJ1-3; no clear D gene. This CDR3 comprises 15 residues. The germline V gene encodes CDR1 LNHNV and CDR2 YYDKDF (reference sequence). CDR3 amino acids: CATSGDRPGGNTIYF. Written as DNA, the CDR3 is TGTGCCACCAGCGGAGATAGACCGGGCGGGAACACCATATATTTT.

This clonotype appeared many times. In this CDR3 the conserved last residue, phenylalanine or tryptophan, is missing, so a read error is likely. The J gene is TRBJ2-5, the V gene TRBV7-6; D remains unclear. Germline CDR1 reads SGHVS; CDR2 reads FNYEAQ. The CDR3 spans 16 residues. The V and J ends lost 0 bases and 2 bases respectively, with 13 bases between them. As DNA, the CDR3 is TGTGCCAGCAGCTTAGCGTTACGGCAGATACAAGAGACCCAGTACCTC. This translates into CASSLALRQIQETQYL.

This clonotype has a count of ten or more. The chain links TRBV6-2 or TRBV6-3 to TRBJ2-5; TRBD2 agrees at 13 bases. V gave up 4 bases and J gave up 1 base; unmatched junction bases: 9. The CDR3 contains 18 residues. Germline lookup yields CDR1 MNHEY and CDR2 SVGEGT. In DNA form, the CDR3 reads TGTGCCAGCAGTTCTCGCGGGACTAGCGGGAATCGCCAAGAGACCCAGTACTTC. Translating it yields CASSSRGTSGNRQETQYF.

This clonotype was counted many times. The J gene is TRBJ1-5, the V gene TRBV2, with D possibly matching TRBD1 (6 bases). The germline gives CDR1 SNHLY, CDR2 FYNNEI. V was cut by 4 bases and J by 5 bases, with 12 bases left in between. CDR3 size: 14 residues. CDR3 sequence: CASSVARGDQPQHF. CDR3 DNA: TGTGCCAGCAGTGTGGCCAGGGGAGATCAGCCCCAGCATTTT.

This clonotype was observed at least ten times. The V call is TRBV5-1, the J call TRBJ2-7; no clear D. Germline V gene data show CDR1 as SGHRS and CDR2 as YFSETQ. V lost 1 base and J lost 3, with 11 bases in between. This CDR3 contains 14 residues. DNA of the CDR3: TGCGCCAGCAGCTTGTCACCGGAAAACTACGAGCAGTACTTC. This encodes CASSLSPENYEQYF.

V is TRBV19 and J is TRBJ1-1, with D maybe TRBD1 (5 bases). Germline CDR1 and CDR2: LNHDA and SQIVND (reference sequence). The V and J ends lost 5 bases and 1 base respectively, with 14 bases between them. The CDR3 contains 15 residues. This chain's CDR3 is CASSYYVGANTEAFF. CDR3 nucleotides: TGTGCCAGTAGTTATTACGTCGGGGCGAACACTGAAGCTTTCTTT.

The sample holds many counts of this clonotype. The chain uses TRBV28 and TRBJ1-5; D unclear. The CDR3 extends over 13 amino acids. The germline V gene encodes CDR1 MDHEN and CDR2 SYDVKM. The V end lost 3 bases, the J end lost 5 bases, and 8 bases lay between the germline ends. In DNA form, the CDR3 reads TGTGCCAGCAGTTTCTACTTATATCAGCCCCAGCATTTT. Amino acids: CASSFYLYQPQHF.

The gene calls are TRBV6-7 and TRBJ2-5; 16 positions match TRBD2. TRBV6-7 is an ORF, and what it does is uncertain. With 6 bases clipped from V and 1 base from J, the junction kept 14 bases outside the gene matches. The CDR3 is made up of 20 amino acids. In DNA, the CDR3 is TGTGCCAGCAGCTCACGGGGTCCGGGACTAGCGGGAGGGGTCCAAGAGACCCAGTACTTC. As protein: CASSSRGPGLAGGVQETQYF.

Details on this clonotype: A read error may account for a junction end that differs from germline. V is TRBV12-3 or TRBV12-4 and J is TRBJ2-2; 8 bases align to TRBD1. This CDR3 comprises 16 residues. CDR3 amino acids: CASRLPGQVVPGDLFF. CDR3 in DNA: TGTGCCAGCAGGCTCCCGGGACAGGTAGTACCCGGGGATCTGTTTTTT.

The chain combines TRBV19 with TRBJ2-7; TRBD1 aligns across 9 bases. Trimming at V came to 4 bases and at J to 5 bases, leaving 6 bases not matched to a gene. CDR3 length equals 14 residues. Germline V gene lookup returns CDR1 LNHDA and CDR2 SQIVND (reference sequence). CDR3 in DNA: TGTGCCAGTAGTAAGAGGGGACAGGGCGACGAGCAGTACTTC. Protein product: CASSKRGQGDEQYF.

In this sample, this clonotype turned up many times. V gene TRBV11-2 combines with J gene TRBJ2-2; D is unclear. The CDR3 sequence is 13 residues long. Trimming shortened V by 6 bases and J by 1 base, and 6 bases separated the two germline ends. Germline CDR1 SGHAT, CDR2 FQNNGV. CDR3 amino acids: CASRPQNTGELFF. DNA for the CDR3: TGTGCCAGCAGACCACAGAACACCGGGGAGCTGTTTTTT.

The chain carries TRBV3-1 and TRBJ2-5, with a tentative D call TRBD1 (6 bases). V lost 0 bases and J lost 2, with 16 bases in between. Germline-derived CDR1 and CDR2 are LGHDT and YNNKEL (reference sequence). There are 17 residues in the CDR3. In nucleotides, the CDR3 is TGTGCCAGCAGCCAAGATTCCGTGGGGGCCGGACAAGAGACCCAGTACTTC. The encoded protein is CASSQDSVGAGQETQYF.

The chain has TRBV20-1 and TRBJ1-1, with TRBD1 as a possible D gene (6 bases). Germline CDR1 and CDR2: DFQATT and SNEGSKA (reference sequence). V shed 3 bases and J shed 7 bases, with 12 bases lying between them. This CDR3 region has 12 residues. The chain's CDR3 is CSASLGGGEAFF. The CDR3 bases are TGCAGTGCTAGCCTAGGGGGTGGTGAAGCTTTCTTT.

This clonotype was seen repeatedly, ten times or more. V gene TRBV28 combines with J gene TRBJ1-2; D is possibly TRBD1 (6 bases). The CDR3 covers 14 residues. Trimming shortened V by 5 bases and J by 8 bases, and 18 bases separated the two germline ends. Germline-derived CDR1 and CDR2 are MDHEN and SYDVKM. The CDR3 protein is CASSIGTSSFGYTF. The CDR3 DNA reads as TGTGCCAGCAGTATAGGGACATCAAGTTTCGGCTACACCTTC.

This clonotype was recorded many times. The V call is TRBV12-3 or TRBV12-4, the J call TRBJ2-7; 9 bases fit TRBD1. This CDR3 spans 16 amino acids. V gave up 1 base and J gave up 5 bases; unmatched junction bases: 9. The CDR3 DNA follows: TGTGCCAGCAGTTTAGGTCGGCCGGGACAGGGCCACGAGCAGTACTTC. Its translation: CASSLGRPGQGHEQYF.

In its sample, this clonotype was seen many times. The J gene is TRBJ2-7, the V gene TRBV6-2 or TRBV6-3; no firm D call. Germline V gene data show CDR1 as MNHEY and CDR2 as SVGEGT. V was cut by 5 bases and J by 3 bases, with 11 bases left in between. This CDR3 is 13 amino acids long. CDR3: CASSHRPDYEQYF. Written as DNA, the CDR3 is TGTGCCAGCAGTCACCGACCAGACTACGAGCAGTACTTC.

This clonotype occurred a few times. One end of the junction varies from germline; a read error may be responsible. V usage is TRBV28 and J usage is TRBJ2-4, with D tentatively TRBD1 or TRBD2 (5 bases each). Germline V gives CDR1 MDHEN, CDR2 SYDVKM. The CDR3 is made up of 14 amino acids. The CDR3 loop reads CASGLGVWRYIQYF. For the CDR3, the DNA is TGTGCCAGCGGTTTGGGGGTTTGGAGGTACATTCAGTACTTC.